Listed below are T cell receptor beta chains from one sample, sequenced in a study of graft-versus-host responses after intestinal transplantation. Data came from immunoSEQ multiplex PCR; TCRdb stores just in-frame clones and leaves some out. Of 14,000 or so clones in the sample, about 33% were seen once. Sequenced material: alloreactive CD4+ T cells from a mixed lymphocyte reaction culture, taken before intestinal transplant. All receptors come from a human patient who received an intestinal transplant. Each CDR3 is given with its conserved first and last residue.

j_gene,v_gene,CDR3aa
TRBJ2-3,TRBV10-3,CAIRSQTDTQYF
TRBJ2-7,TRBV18,CASSLVDEQYF
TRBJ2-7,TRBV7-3,CASSLNQGDEQYF
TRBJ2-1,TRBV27,CASRTWIAYNEQFF
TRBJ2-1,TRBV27,CASSDYNEQFF
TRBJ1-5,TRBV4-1,CASSQTGRGGQPQHF
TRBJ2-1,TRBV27,CASTPPPGLAGGYDEQFF
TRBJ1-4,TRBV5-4,CASSLNRGLSNEKLFF
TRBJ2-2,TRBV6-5,CASILQTGGTGELFF
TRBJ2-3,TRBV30,CAWGTRTDTQYF
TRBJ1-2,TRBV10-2,CASSEFTGTHGYTF